The 4 T cell receptor beta chains reported below all come from one sample, sequenced in a study of blood T cells in healthy people across ages. A sample-barcoded 5' primer and a J-beta primer mix were used in a second PCR of about 7 to 11 cycles. TCRdb itself ran the 5' RACE reads through MiXCR, one entry per CDR3 protein. The sample includes roughly 900,000 distinct CDR3 sequences, 29% of them seen just once. The sequencing sample was made of blood. All receptors derive from an elderly woman in good health.

The chain has TRBV5-7 and TRBJ2-4; no clear D. TRBV5-7 is treated as an ORF (open reading frame) with a function not yet certain. Trimming removed 5 bases at V and 9 bases at J, with 12 bases between. The CDR3 runs 12 residues. CDR3 nucleotides: TGTGCCAGCAGTTTTGGTCGTAGCATTCAGTACTTC. Its translation is CASSFGRSIQYF.

In its sample, this clonotype was seen many times. The chain uses TRBV6-2 or TRBV6-3 and TRBJ2-3; D might be TRBD2 (6 bases). Germline-derived CDR1 and CDR2 are MNHEY and SVGEGT. CDR3 length equals 14 residues. V was cut by 2 bases and J by 6 bases, with 12 bases left in between. This chain's CDR3 is CASSYGRGSDTQYF. CDR3 in DNA: TGTGCCAGCAGTTACGGGCGGGGATCGGATACGCAGTATTTT.

This sequence joins TRBV19 and TRBJ1-1, with D hard to call. The V end was cut by 6 bases, the J end by 1 base, with 18 bases between. This CDR3 has 16 amino acids. Germline values: CDR1 LNHDA, CDR2 SQIVND (reference sequence). CDR3 sequence reads: CASSKTFDSPNTEAFF. The CDR3 DNA sequence: TGTGCCAGTAGCAAGACCTTCGACTCGCCGAACACTGAAGCTTTCTTT.

This sequence joins TRBV10-3 and TRBJ1-1, with TRBD1 matching over 10 bases. CDR1 and CDR2 (germline): ENHRY, SYGVKD. Losses at the gene ends were 6 bases for V and 7 bases for J; bases not matched to a gene: 8. The CDR3 extends over 14 amino acids. CDR3 DNA sequence: TGTGCCATCAGGACCGGGACAGGGGACCTTGAAGCTTTCTTT. Residues: CAIRTGTGDLEAFF.